This T cell receptor (beta chain) emerged from a study of T cells in Graves' hyperthyroidism and ophthalmopathy. Overall study: Peripheral blood was collected at initial diagnosis, before any treatment.

PBMCs stemmed from 8.5 to 10 ml fresh peripheral blood. The investigators amplified TCR beta CDR3 regions from RNA transcripts. In the first-round RT-PCR of the TCR CDR3, the HTBI primer set was used. MiXCR was run by TCRdb on the multiplex PCR reads, yielding one entry per CDR3 protein. The sample contains fewer than 850,000 distinct CDR3 sequences, 15% to 20% of which appear only once. The sample holds many counts of this clonotype. The antigen is unknown. Points from the study as a whole: Most clonotypes that expanded in the thyroid above 0.001 also showed up in blood.

The germline CDR1 and CDR2 sequences are LGHDT and YNNKEL (reference sequence). V shed 4 bases and J 1 base; nucleotides not matched to a gene: 9. CDR3 length equals 16 residues. The sequenced material came from blood. The clonotype originates from a man aged 50-59 years with Graves' hyperthyroidism. The chain has TRBV3-1 and TRBJ2-5, with 7 bases that match TRBD1. CDR3 nucleotides: TGTGCCAGCAGCCTAAAAGACAGGGTTCCCCAAGAGACCCAGTACTTC. This encodes CASSLKDRVPQETQYF.